This TCR beta chain derives from a study of T cell responses to AZD1222 COVID-19 vaccine. Study-level results: After the peak T cell response, and only then, were repertoires sampled. Among vaccine-associated CD4 TCRs, coverage spanned spike, with dominance at 160-218 and 743-854.

Repertoires were generated with immunoSEQ multiplex PCR, while TCRdb's copy carries only in-frame clones and drops some. The data contain approximately 190,000 clones, more than 75% of them singletons. Comments on this clone: Its target is not known.

Sequenced here: peripheral blood, sampled on day 0 of MenACWY control vaccination. The TCR was taken from an adult in good health.

The chain's CDR3 is CAWRARNRVTGELFF. The CDR3 nucleotides read TGTGCCTGGAGGGCGCGGAACAGGGTCACCGGGGAGCTGTTTTTT. The chain joins TRBV30 to TRBJ2-2, with TRBD1 as a possible D gene (6 bases). The CDR3 contains 15 residues. The V gene lost 3 bases and the J gene lost 4 bases, with 15 bases spanning the gap. Per the germline V gene, CDR1 is GTSNPN and CDR2 is SVGIG (reference sequence). The full variable domain, completed using reference TRBV30 and TRBJ2-2, is SQTIHQWPATLVQPVGSPLSLECTVEGTSNPNLYWYRQAAGRGLQLLFYSVGIGQISSEVPQNLSASRPQDRQFILSSKKLLLSDSGFYLCAWRARNRVTGELFFGEGSRLTVL.